The 24 T cell receptor beta chains presented below share a single source sample, sequenced in a study of cytomegalovirus exposure and HLA in healthy donors. The PCR contained 60 Vbeta and 13 Jbeta primers. Assay: immunoSEQ multiplex PCR; the TCRdb copy retains only in-frame clones and omits some. There are roughly 160,000 clones in the sample; around 80% occur only once, and roughly 8% lies in the top ten. Material: PBMCs. The source is a woman aged 40-49 years in good health and CMV-seropositive.

This chain uses TRBV29-1 with TRBJ2-3; D is possibly TRBD1 (5 bases). The germline V gene has CDR1 SQVTM and CDR2 ANQGSEA. The CDR3 spans 15 residues. V lost 3 bases and J 0 bases, leaving 13 bases between the germline ends. CDR3 nucleotide sequence: TGCAGCGTTGAGGGGCTCGGCCTTAGCACAGATACGCAGTATTTT. It encodes CSVEGLGLSTDTQYF.

The CDR3 region is CATTPGQPSGTQYF. CDR3 DNA sequence: TGTGCCACCACGCCGGGACAGCCCTCAGGGACCCAGTACTTC. V is TRBV6-1 and J is TRBJ2-5, with 7 nucleotides matching TRBD1. Germline V gene lookup returns CDR1 MNHNS and CDR2 SASEGT. The CDR3 runs 14 residues. The ends lost 10 bases at V and 7 bases at J; junction bases unmatched: 15.

The chain combines TRBV19 with TRBJ2-6; TRBD2 aligns across 12 bases. CDR3 length equals 18 residues. Trimming took 0 bases from V and 4 from J; bases not matched to a gene: 4. Germline-derived CDR1 and CDR2 are LNHDA and SQIVND (reference sequence). CDR3 in DNA: TGTGCCAGTAGTATAGATGGGGGACTAGCGGGCGGGGCCAACGTCCTGACTTTC. Residues: CASSIDGGLAGGANVLTF.

The chain employs TRBV2 and TRBJ1-1; D perhaps matches TRBD1 (6 bases). The CDR3 is 15 residues long. Germline V gives CDR1 SNHLY, CDR2 FYNNEI. The V gene lost 7 bases and the J gene lost 2 bases, with 17 bases spanning the gap. The CDR3 loop is CASTNTGTTNTEAFF. CDR3 nucleotide sequence: TGTGCCAGCACCAACACCGGGACAACCAACACTGAAGCTTTCTTT.

This chain links TRBV20-1 with TRBJ1-1, with TRBD1 matching over 7 bases. J lost 8 bases, V lost 3 bases, and 3 bases had no gene match. The CDR3 has 11 amino acids. CDR1 and CDR2 (germline): DFQATT, SNEGSKA (reference sequence). The CDR3, as DNA: TGCAGTGCTAGGGTGGACAGGGAAGCTTTCTTT. Translated, it gives CSARVDREAFF.

The chain has TRBV5-1 and TRBJ2-5; perhaps TRBD2 as D (6 bases). CDR3 length equals 17 residues. The germline V gene has CDR1 SGHRS and CDR2 YFSETQ. Trimming cost V 4 bases and J 5 bases, with 24 bases left between them. CDR3 in DNA: TGCGCCAGCAGCGTGAGGAGGGAGCTCTTTGGGGGGGAGACCCAGTACTTC. The encoded protein is CASSVRRELFGGETQYF.

This chain connects TRBV9 to TRBJ2-1; 13 bases agree with TRBD2. Looked up from germline, CDR1 is SGDLS and CDR2 is YYNGEE. The CDR3 consists of 17 residues. V was pared by 4 bases and J by 4 bases, with 8 bases of the junction left unmatched. This CDR3 is CASSPQGLAGEYNEQFF. Written as DNA, the CDR3 is TGTGCCAGCAGCCCACAAGGACTAGCGGGAGAGTACAATGAGCAGTTCTTC.

The gene calls are TRBV5-1 and TRBJ2-2; 7 nucleotides align to TRBD2. With 4 bases clipped from V and 5 bases from J, the junction kept 17 bases outside the gene matches. The CDR3 totals 18 residues. Per germline, CDR1 SGHRS and CDR2 YFSETQ. CDR3 bases: TGCGCCAGCAGCCCCCCTGGCGGCGGGAGTATTAGTACCGGGGAGCTGTTTTTT. Translating it yields CASSPPGGGSISTGELFF.

The V and J genes are TRBV19 and TRBJ1-5; tentatively, D is TRBD1 (6 bases). Per the germline V gene, CDR1 is LNHDA and CDR2 is SQIVND (reference sequence). V lost 4 bases to trimming and J lost 1 base, with 8 bases between them. This CDR3 is 14 amino acids long. In DNA, the CDR3 is TGTGCCAGTAGTAGACAGGAGAGCAATCAGCCCCAGCATTTT. Encoded protein: CASSRQESNQPQHF. The full variable domain, its missing parts supplied by reference TRBV19 and TRBJ1-5, is DGGITQSPKYLFRKEGQNVTLSCEQNLNHDAMYWYRQDPGQGLRLIYYSQIVNDFQKGDIAEGYSVSREKKESFPLTVTSAQKNPTAFYLCASSRQESNQPQHFGDGTRLSIL.

The V call is TRBV4-1, the J call TRBJ2-7, with TRBD2 identical over 7 bases. Looked up from germline, CDR1 is MGHRA and CDR2 is YSYEKL. The CDR3 is 16 residues long. J lost 4 bases, V lost 1 base, and 10 bases had no gene match. The chain's CDR3 is CASSQVLSAGDYEQYF. In DNA, the CDR3 is TGCGCCAGCAGCCAAGTTTTGTCGGCGGGGGATTACGAGCAGTACTTC.

This clone was seen a single time. This chain connects TRBV6-1 to TRBJ2-1; D possibly corresponds to TRBD2 (7 bases). The CDR3 runs to 15 residues. Deletions cut 8 bases from V and 7 bases from J, with 21 bases between. Germline CDR1 reads MNHNS; CDR2 reads SASEGT. CDR3 in amino acids: CASRRQAGETNEQFF. The CDR3 nucleotides read TGTGCCAGCCGGCGACAGGCGGGAGAGACAAATGAGCAGTTCTTC.

The chain recombines TRBV5-1 with TRBJ2-1; TRBD1 is a possible D gene (5 bases). The CDR3 runs 16 residues. With 4 bases removed from V and 6 bases from J, the gap between germline ends came to 20 bases. The V gene's germline CDR1 is SGHRS and CDR2 YFSETQ. DNA of the CDR3: TGCGCCAGCAGCCCGTATCAGGGCAGGTCTAGCAATGAGCAGTTCTTC. Translated: CASSPYQGRSSNEQFF.

This chain uses TRBV28 with TRBJ2-7, with 8 bases identical to TRBD2. V trimming: 1 base; J trimming: 3 bases; junction bases outside the gene matches: 20. Germline CDR1 MDHEN, CDR2 SYDVKM. This CDR3 region has 20 residues. The CDR3: CASSLFGGGRDSLLHYEQYF. CDR3 coding DNA: TGTGCCAGCAGTTTATTCGGGGGGGGTCGAGACAGTCTGCTCCACTACGAGCAGTACTTC.

This clone has just a few counts. V gene TRBV7-8 combines with J gene TRBJ2-1, with 10 positions matching TRBD2. Germline CDR1 and CDR2: SGHVS and FQNEAQ. With V trimmed by 3 bases and J by 7 bases, 24 bases remained unmatched. The CDR3 sequence is 21 residues long. The CDR3 loop is CASSLPKTGRGLASGSNEQFF. CDR3 nucleotides: TGTGCCAGCAGCTTGCCCAAGACAGGGAGGGGGTTGGCTAGCGGGAGTAATGAGCAGTTCTTC.

The CDR3 coding sequence is TGTGCCAGCAGTTTAAAACTAGCGGGAATCGATGAGCAGTTCTTC. Amino acids: CASSLKLAGIDEQFF. V usage is TRBV27 and J usage is TRBJ2-1; the match to TRBD2 covers 10 bases. The CDR3 loop spans 15 amino acids. V lost 2 bases and J lost 8; bases outside the gene matches: 6. Germline V gives CDR1 MNHEY, CDR2 SMNVEV (reference sequence).

This chain joins TRBV6-6 and TRBJ2-7, with 10 bases lining up with TRBD1. Germline loops: CDR1 MNHNY, CDR2 SVGAGI (reference sequence). This CDR3 contains 15 residues. The J segment lost 5 bases and the V segment lost 5 bases, leaving 9 bases of the junction unmatched. The DNA of the CDR3 is TGTGCCAGCAGTCACCCTGGACAGGGGGGGGACGAGCAGTACTTC. This translates into CASSHPGQGGDEQYF.

This clone appeared a single time. The same CDR3 can be traced to other DNA sequences in this sample. This sequence joins TRBV9 and TRBJ2-7, with D maybe TRBD2 (5 bases). Germline V CDR1 and CDR2: SGDLS, YYNGEE. Trimming removed 0 bases at V and 3 bases at J, with 10 bases between. The CDR3 runs 14 residues. DNA for the CDR3: TGTGCCAGCAGCGTAGGGACTGGCCGCTACGAGCAGTACTTC. Translated, it gives CASSVGTGRYEQYF.

The chain employs TRBV13 and TRBJ1-3; the match to TRBD1 covers 8 bases. The CDR3 is 15 amino acids. Germline V gives CDR1 PRHDT, CDR2 FYEKMQ (reference sequence). V lost 6 bases to trimming and J lost 3 bases; unmatched junction nucleotides: 7. This chain's CDR3 is CASRSIDRGGNTIYF. CDR3 nucleotides: TGTGCCAGCAGATCTATTGACAGGGGTGGAAACACCATATATTTT.

The chain links TRBV4-3 to TRBJ2-2, with 8 bases identical to TRBD2. Germline CDR1 is LGHNA and CDR2 is YSLEER. The CDR3 is 18 amino acids. Unmatched junction bases numbered 11, after V lost 1 base and J lost 4 bases. Here the CDR3 DNA reads TGCGCCAGCAGCCAAGTATTCGGGAGGGGAGTAAGCACCGGGGAGCTGTTTTTT. Translated: CASSQVFGRGVSTGELFF.

This chain connects TRBV14 to TRBJ2-1; TRBD2 agrees at 14 bases. CDR1 and CDR2 (germline): SGHDN, FVKESK. This CDR3 spans 15 amino acids. With V trimmed by 7 bases and J by 7 bases, 6 bases remained unmatched. CDR3 protein: CASTPGLAGVNEQFF. DNA of the CDR3: TGTGCCAGCACCCCGGGACTAGCGGGAGTTAATGAGCAGTTCTTC.

A single count supports this clone. V usage is TRBV10-3 and J usage is TRBJ2-3; TRBD2 matches at 7 bases. Germline V gene data show CDR1 as ENHRY and CDR2 as SYGVKD. The V and J ends lost 6 bases and 10 bases, in that order; junction bases with no gene match: 16. This CDR3 is 15 amino acids long. CDR3 loop: CAISDGTGSGGAQYF. The CDR3 coding sequence is TGTGCCATCAGCGACGGGACGGGCTCGGGAGGAGCGCAGTATTTT.

V usage is TRBV5-1 and J usage is TRBJ2-1, with D possibly matching TRBD1 (6 bases). The CDR3 totals 16 residues. V was pared by 5 bases and J by 1 base, with 16 bases between. CDR1 SGHRS and CDR2 YFSETQ come from the germline V gene. The chain's CDR3 is CASRQKQGSSYNEQFF. CDR3 nucleotide sequence: TGCGCCAGCAGGCAGAAACAGGGTAGTTCCTACAATGAGCAGTTCTTC.

This clone was seen just once. The chain employs TRBV11-2 and TRBJ2-1; 10 nucleotides line up with TRBD2. Trimming cost V 6 bases and J 5 bases; bases outside gene matches: 13. Germline loops: CDR1 SGHAT, CDR2 FQNNGV. This CDR3 spans 17 amino acids. The CDR3 spells CASSRTSGESPHNEQFF. The DNA of the CDR3 is TGTGCCAGCAGTAGGACTAGCGGAGAAAGCCCACACAATGAGCAGTTCTTC.

The V call is TRBV7-3, the J call TRBJ2-3, with a weak D call TRBD1 (7 bases). The length of the CDR3 is 18 residues. Trimming stripped 1 base from V and 0 bases from J, with 17 bases between. The germline gives CDR1 SGHTA, CDR2 FQGTGA. The chain's CDR3 is CASSLRGGPGQSTDTQYF. Here the CDR3 DNA reads TGTGCCAGCAGCTTAAGAGGGGGGCCGGGACAGAGCACAGATACGCAGTATTTT.